These 26 T cell receptor beta chains were sequenced from one sample in a study of blood T cell repertoires in COVID-19. Some clones are missing from TCRdb's copy, which holds only in-frame ones; the method was immunoSEQ multiplex PCR. This table holds 150,000 to 200,000 clones, 60% to 80% found once. The sequenced sample was PBMCs or T cells enriched from blood (not recorded which). The receptors originated from a woman between 50 and 59 years old who had recovered from COVID-19.

This chain links TRBV5-5 with TRBJ1-5; TRBD1 agrees at 7 bases. Germline CDR1 reads SGHKS; CDR2 reads YYEKEE (reference sequence). This CDR3 spans 15 amino acids. The V segment lost 5 bases and the J segment 0 bases; nucleotides outside the gene matches: 5. CDR3 amino acids: CASSFDRASNQPQHF. CDR3 DNA: TGTGCCAGCAGTTTTGACAGGGCTAGCAATCAGCCCCAGCATTTT.

This sequence joins TRBV5-1 and TRBJ2-5; TRBD1 agrees at 10 bases. Germline V gene lookup returns CDR1 SGHRS and CDR2 YFSETQ. The CDR3 runs 15 residues. The junction had 4 bases not matched to a gene; V was cut back by 3 bases and J by 2 bases. This chain's CDR3 is CASSSGQGGQETQYF. CDR3 nucleotide sequence: TGCGCCAGCAGCTCCGGACAGGGGGGGCAAGAGACCCAGTACTTC.

This clone was counted between two and nine times. This sequence joins TRBV18 and TRBJ2-1; tentatively, D is TRBD2 (5 bases). Trimming took 2 bases from V and 3 from J, leaving 11 bases between them. Germline values: CDR1 KGHSH, CDR2 LQKENI. This CDR3 region has 15 residues. CDR3 coding DNA: TGTGCCAGCTCACCATACCGGGGAGACTACAATGAGCAGTTCTTC. Encoded protein: CASSPYRGDYNEQFF.

The chain has TRBV30 and TRBJ1-1, with D possibly matching TRBD1 (5 bases). V was pared by 2 bases and J by 5 bases, with 12 bases between. Germline V gene data show CDR1 as GTSNPN and CDR2 as SVGIG (reference sequence). The CDR3 has 13 residues. DNA of the CDR3: TGTGCCTGGAGTAGGGGTATGAGTACTGAAGCTTTCTTT. It encodes CAWSRGMSTEAFF.

J is TRBJ2-7 and V is TRBV30, with TRBD1 matching over 11 bases. There are 15 residues in the CDR3. Germline CDR1 reads GTSNPN; CDR2 reads SVGIG (reference sequence). V was pared by 5 bases and J by 3 bases, with 9 bases of the junction left unmatched. CDR3 in DNA: TGTGCCTGGGGATACCGGGACAGGGGGAACTACGAGCAGTACTTC. Translating it yields CAWGYRDRGNYEQYF.

CDR3 coding DNA: TGTGCCAGCAGCTTAGTGTTTAACAATGAGCAGTTCTTC. It codes for CASSLVFNNEQFF. The genes are TRBV7-9 and TRBJ2-1; D ambiguous. The V gene lost 1 base and the J gene lost 5 bases, with 6 bases spanning the gap. The length of the CDR3 is 13 residues. Germline CDR1 and CDR2: SEHNR and FQNEAQ (reference sequence).

This clone has only a few counts. The chain has TRBV7-2 and TRBJ2-2; D gene unclear. The CDR3 length is 15 residues. V lost 0 bases, J lost 0 bases, and 5 bases lay in between. Germline CDR1 and CDR2: SGHTA and FQGNSA. The CDR3, as DNA: TGTGCCAGCAGCTTAGCAGCCACGAACACCGGGGAGCTGTTTTTT. It is translated as CASSLAATNTGELFF.

CDR3 residues: CASSAEGLAGDFSSYNEQFF. For the CDR3, the DNA is TGTGCCAGCAGTGCAGAGGGACTAGCGGGAGACTTTAGCTCCTACAATGAGCAGTTCTTC. This sequence joins TRBV6-1 and TRBJ2-1; TRBD2 aligns across 14 bases. The germline V gene has CDR1 MNHNS and CDR2 SASEGT. This CDR3 contains 20 residues. With V trimmed by 4 bases and J by 0 bases, 11 bases remained unmatched.

This clone has only one observation. The J gene is TRBJ1-6, the V gene TRBV2; 8 bases align to TRBD1. This CDR3 comprises 17 residues. CDR1 and CDR2 (germline): SNHLY, FYNNEI. The V gene end was trimmed by 5 bases and the J gene end by 7 bases; junction bases not matched to a gene: 13. This CDR3 is CASSNPIGQGGNSPLHF. The CDR3 nucleotides read TGTGCCAGCAGTAACCCGATTGGACAGGGCGGGAATTCACCCCTCCACTTT.

This chain connects TRBV30 to TRBJ1-2; D remains unclear. This CDR3 has 12 residues. Germline CDR1 and CDR2: GTSNPN and SVGIG (reference sequence). V was shortened by 3 bases and J by 8 bases, with 13 bases between the two germline ends. In DNA form, the CDR3 reads TGTGCCTGGAGCTTCGGGAGGGAAGGCTACACCTTC. Its protein is CAWSFGREGYTF.

V is TRBV12-3 or TRBV12-4 and J is TRBJ2-7; 8 positions match TRBD1. The V and J ends lost 5 bases and 9 bases, in that order; junction bases with no gene match: 9. CDR3 size: 13 residues. CDR3: CASSNPQGVGQYF. In DNA, the CDR3 is TGTGCCAGCAGTAACCCACAGGGGGTGGGGCAGTACTTC.

The V gene is TRBV28, the J gene TRBJ1-1; D is unclear. The CDR3 loop spans 14 amino acids. Germline lookup yields CDR1 MDHEN and CDR2 SYDVKM. V was trimmed by 3 bases and J by 5 bases, leaving 13 bases between them. The CDR3 region has the DNA TGTGCCAGCAGTTTCTGGAGGGAAGGGACTGAAGCTTTCTTT. It yields the protein CASSFWREGTEAFF.

The chain couples TRBV5-1 to TRBJ2-1, with 7 bases that match TRBD1. The CDR3 runs 14 residues. Germline V gene data show CDR1 as SGHRS and CDR2 as YFSETQ. J lost 6 bases, V lost 4 bases, and 7 bases had no gene match. CDR3 sequence (DNA): TGCGCCAGCAGCCGCCCCCGGGACAGCAATGAGCAGTTCTTC. Amino acid sequence: CASSRPRDSNEQFF. Full variable domain (outside the CDR3, taken from reference TRBV5-1 and TRBJ2-1): KAGVTQTPRYLIKTRGQQVTLSCSPISGHRSVSWYQQTPGQGLQFLFEYFSETQRNKGNFPGRFSGRQFSNSRSEMNVSTLELGDSALYLCASSRPRDSNEQFFGPGTRLTVL.

The V call is TRBV5-4, the J call TRBJ1-1, with D maybe TRBD1 (5 bases). Germline CDR1 reads SGHNT; CDR2 reads YYREEE (reference sequence). The CDR3 covers 15 residues. Trimming stripped 3 bases from V and 1 base from J, with 13 bases between. The CDR3: CASSSPGGWNTEAFF. The CDR3 bases are TGTGCCAGCAGCTCCCCGGGGGGGTGGAACACTGAAGCTTTCTTT.

CDR3 bases: TGTGCCTGGACTCTCAGGACAGGGGTCGGCTACACCTTC. Its translation is CAWTLRTGVGYTF. The gene calls are TRBV30 and TRBJ1-2, with TRBD1 matching over 9 bases. Germline-derived CDR1 and CDR2 are GTSNPN and SVGIG (reference sequence). V lost 4 bases and J lost 8; bases outside the gene matches: 8. There are 13 residues in the CDR3.

This chain connects TRBV7-9 to TRBJ2-7; 11 positions agree with TRBD2. The CDR3 runs 15 residues. V dropped 5 bases and J dropped 2; count of bases not matched to a gene: 5. Germline CDR1 reads SEHNR; CDR2 reads FQNEAQ (reference sequence). The CDR3 here is CASSRRLAGPYEQYF. The CDR3 DNA is TGTGCCAGCAGCCGTCGACTAGCGGGACCCTACGAGCAGTACTTC.

This clone was counted a few times. This rearrangement joins TRBV18 to TRBJ2-1, with D possibly being TRBD2 (6 bases). The CDR3 loop spans 15 amino acids. Germline loops: CDR1 KGHSH, CDR2 LQKENI. V shed 3 bases and J shed 2 bases, with 11 bases lying between them. The CDR3 DNA reads as TGTGCCAGCTCACCCTCGGGAGACCCCTACAATGAGCAGTTCTTC. The encoded protein is CASSPSGDPYNEQFF.

The chain is built from TRBV12-3 or TRBV12-4 and TRBJ2-1, with D hard to call. Trimming took off 3 bases at V and 9 bases at J, with 9 bases between the two ends. The CDR3 spans 12 residues. This chain's CDR3 is CASSFPPGEQFF. As DNA, the CDR3 is TGTGCCAGCAGTTTTCCCCCGGGTGAGCAGTTCTTC.

This clone came up once. V is TRBV5-1 and J is TRBJ2-5; D is possibly TRBD1 (6 bases). CDR3 length equals 15 residues. Between the trimmed V and J ends, which lost 0 bases and 7 bases, there was a span of 16 bases. Looked up from germline, CDR1 is SGHRS and CDR2 is YFSETQ. CDR3 residues: CASSLEGTGFGTQYF. The CDR3 DNA sequence: TGCGCCAGCAGCTTGGAGGGTACAGGGTTTGGGACCCAGTACTTC.

V and J are TRBV7-9 and TRBJ1-4, with TRBD1 identical over 7 bases. The CDR3 extends over 14 amino acids. The germline gives CDR1 SEHNR, CDR2 FQNEAQ (reference sequence). Trimming took 2 bases from V and 4 from J; bases not matched to a gene: 1. The CDR3 here is CASSLTGVNEKLFF. The CDR3 DNA reads as TGTGCCAGCAGCTTAACAGGGGTTAATGAAAAACTGTTTTTT.

The rearrangement uses TRBV11-2 and TRBJ2-7; 9 bases agree with TRBD2. The germline gives CDR1 SGHAT, CDR2 FQNNGV. The CDR3 spans 16 residues. V shed 5 bases, J shed 3 bases, and the junction held 11 bases outside the gene matches. CDR3 DNA sequence: TGTGCCAGCAGCGGGACGGCTTCGACTAGCGGCTACGAGCAGTACTTC. The encoded protein is CASSGTASTSGYEQYF.

V usage is TRBV28 and J usage is TRBJ2-5, with 9 bases identical to TRBD2. The CDR3 runs 16 residues. V shed 5 bases and J 0 bases; nucleotides not matched to a gene: 7. The germline V gene encodes CDR1 MDHEN and CDR2 SYDVKM. The CDR3 bases are TGTGCCAGCAGTCTTAGCGGGAGCGACTACCAAGAGACCCAGTACTTC. The encoded protein is CASSLSGSDYQETQYF.

The chain uses TRBV15 and TRBJ2-2; 9 nucleotides agree with TRBD2. This CDR3 contains 17 residues. V shed 3 bases, J shed 6 bases, and the junction held 11 bases outside the gene matches. Germline V gene data show CDR1 as LNHNV and CDR2 as YYDKDF (reference sequence). The CDR3 DNA reads as TGTGCCACCAGCAGGCAAGCCGGGACTAGCACTTCCGGGGAGCTGTTTTTT. Translating it yields CATSRQAGTSTSGELFF.

This clone appeared a few times. This chain joins TRBV5-1 and TRBJ2-1; 11 bases fit TRBD2. In germline, CDR1 is SGHRS, CDR2 YFSETQ. The CDR3 contains 15 residues. Trimming cost V 4 bases and J 4 bases; bases outside gene matches: 4. CDR3 bases: TGCGCCAGCAGCCCGACTAGCGGGGTTTACAATGAGCAGTTCTTC. As protein: CASSPTSGVYNEQFF.

The chain combines TRBV20-1 with TRBJ1-5, with D unresolved. The V gene's germline CDR1 is DFQATT and CDR2 SNEGSKA (reference sequence). V was pared by 3 bases and J by 4 bases, with 7 bases between. The CDR3 has 12 amino acids. Here the CDR3 DNA reads TGCAGTGCTAGTTTACGGAATCAGCCCCAGCATTTT. It translates to CSASLRNQPQHF.

This clone was seen more than once but under ten times. This chain connects TRBV7-8 to TRBJ2-3; 7 bases line up with TRBD2. The junction had 5 bases not matched to a gene; V was cut back by 9 bases and J by 2 bases. This CDR3 has 13 amino acids. The germline V gene encodes CDR1 SGHVS and CDR2 FQNEAQ. The CDR3 spells CASASGYTDTQYF. The DNA for the CDR3 is TGTGCCAGTGCTAGCGGATACACAGATACGCAGTATTTT.